This TCR beta chain was obtained from a study of cytomegalovirus exposure and HLA in healthy donors. Turning to the study itself: Earlier results showed roughly 110 million unique TCR beta sequences derived from roughly 180 million T cells.

PCR was performed using 60 Vbeta and 13 Jbeta primers. TCRdb's copy holds only in-frame clones and misses some; the assay was immunoSEQ multiplex PCR. The sample has 100,000 or so clones; approximately 69% are singletons. Germline CDR1 is SGHNT and CDR2 is YYREEE (reference sequence). The CDR3 totals 12 residues. The V end was cut by 2 bases, the J end by 9 bases, with 9 bases between. This clonotype originated in a man aged 30 to 45 in good health and CMV-seronegative. Sequences were obtained from PBMCs. The V call is TRBV5-4, the J call TRBJ2-1, with D perhaps TRBD1 (5 bases). DNA of the CDR3: TGTGCCAGCAGCTTACCAAGGGGTGAGCAGTTCTTC. Amino acids: CASSLPRGEQFF.